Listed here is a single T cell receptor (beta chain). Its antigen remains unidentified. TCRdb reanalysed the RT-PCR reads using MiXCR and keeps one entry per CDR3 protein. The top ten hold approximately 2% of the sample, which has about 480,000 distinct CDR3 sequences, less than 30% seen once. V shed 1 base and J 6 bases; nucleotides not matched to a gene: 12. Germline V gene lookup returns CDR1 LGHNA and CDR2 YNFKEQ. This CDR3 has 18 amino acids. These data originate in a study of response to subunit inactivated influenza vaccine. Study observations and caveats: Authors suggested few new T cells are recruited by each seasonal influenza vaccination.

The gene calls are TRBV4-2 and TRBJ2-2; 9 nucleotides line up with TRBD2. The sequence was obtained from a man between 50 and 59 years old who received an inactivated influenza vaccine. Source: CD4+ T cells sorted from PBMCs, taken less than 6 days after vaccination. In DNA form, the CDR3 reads TGTGCCAGCAGCCAAGCCCCGGGTAGCGGGAGTCAAGCCGGGGAGCTGTTTTTT. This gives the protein CASSQAPGSGSQAGELFF.